This TCR beta chain was observed in a study of identical twins. This clonotype appeared many times. Its antigen is unidentified. The CDR3 totals 16 residues. Deletions cut 6 bases from V and 4 bases from J, with 21 bases between. Unique molecular identifiers were present on the cDNA, and a universal primer site came from template switching. One entry per CDR3 protein results from TCRdb running MiXCR on the 5' RACE reads. The sample lists 550,000 to 800,000 distinct CDR3 sequences; 7.1% were seen once. Regarding the study as a whole: Weaker excess twin sharing was seen among beta out-of-frame sequences.

These data were also filed under a second study, of yellow fever vaccine responses in identical twins.

Sequenced input: PBMCs. The TCR originated in a young woman in good health. The chain is built from TRBV12-3 or TRBV12-4 and TRBJ1-2; maybe TRBD1 (6 bases). CDR3 in amino acids: CASSTNRVLRVYGYTF. The CDR3 nucleotides are TGTGCCAGCAGCACTAACAGGGTTTTACGGGTCTATGGCTACACCTTC.